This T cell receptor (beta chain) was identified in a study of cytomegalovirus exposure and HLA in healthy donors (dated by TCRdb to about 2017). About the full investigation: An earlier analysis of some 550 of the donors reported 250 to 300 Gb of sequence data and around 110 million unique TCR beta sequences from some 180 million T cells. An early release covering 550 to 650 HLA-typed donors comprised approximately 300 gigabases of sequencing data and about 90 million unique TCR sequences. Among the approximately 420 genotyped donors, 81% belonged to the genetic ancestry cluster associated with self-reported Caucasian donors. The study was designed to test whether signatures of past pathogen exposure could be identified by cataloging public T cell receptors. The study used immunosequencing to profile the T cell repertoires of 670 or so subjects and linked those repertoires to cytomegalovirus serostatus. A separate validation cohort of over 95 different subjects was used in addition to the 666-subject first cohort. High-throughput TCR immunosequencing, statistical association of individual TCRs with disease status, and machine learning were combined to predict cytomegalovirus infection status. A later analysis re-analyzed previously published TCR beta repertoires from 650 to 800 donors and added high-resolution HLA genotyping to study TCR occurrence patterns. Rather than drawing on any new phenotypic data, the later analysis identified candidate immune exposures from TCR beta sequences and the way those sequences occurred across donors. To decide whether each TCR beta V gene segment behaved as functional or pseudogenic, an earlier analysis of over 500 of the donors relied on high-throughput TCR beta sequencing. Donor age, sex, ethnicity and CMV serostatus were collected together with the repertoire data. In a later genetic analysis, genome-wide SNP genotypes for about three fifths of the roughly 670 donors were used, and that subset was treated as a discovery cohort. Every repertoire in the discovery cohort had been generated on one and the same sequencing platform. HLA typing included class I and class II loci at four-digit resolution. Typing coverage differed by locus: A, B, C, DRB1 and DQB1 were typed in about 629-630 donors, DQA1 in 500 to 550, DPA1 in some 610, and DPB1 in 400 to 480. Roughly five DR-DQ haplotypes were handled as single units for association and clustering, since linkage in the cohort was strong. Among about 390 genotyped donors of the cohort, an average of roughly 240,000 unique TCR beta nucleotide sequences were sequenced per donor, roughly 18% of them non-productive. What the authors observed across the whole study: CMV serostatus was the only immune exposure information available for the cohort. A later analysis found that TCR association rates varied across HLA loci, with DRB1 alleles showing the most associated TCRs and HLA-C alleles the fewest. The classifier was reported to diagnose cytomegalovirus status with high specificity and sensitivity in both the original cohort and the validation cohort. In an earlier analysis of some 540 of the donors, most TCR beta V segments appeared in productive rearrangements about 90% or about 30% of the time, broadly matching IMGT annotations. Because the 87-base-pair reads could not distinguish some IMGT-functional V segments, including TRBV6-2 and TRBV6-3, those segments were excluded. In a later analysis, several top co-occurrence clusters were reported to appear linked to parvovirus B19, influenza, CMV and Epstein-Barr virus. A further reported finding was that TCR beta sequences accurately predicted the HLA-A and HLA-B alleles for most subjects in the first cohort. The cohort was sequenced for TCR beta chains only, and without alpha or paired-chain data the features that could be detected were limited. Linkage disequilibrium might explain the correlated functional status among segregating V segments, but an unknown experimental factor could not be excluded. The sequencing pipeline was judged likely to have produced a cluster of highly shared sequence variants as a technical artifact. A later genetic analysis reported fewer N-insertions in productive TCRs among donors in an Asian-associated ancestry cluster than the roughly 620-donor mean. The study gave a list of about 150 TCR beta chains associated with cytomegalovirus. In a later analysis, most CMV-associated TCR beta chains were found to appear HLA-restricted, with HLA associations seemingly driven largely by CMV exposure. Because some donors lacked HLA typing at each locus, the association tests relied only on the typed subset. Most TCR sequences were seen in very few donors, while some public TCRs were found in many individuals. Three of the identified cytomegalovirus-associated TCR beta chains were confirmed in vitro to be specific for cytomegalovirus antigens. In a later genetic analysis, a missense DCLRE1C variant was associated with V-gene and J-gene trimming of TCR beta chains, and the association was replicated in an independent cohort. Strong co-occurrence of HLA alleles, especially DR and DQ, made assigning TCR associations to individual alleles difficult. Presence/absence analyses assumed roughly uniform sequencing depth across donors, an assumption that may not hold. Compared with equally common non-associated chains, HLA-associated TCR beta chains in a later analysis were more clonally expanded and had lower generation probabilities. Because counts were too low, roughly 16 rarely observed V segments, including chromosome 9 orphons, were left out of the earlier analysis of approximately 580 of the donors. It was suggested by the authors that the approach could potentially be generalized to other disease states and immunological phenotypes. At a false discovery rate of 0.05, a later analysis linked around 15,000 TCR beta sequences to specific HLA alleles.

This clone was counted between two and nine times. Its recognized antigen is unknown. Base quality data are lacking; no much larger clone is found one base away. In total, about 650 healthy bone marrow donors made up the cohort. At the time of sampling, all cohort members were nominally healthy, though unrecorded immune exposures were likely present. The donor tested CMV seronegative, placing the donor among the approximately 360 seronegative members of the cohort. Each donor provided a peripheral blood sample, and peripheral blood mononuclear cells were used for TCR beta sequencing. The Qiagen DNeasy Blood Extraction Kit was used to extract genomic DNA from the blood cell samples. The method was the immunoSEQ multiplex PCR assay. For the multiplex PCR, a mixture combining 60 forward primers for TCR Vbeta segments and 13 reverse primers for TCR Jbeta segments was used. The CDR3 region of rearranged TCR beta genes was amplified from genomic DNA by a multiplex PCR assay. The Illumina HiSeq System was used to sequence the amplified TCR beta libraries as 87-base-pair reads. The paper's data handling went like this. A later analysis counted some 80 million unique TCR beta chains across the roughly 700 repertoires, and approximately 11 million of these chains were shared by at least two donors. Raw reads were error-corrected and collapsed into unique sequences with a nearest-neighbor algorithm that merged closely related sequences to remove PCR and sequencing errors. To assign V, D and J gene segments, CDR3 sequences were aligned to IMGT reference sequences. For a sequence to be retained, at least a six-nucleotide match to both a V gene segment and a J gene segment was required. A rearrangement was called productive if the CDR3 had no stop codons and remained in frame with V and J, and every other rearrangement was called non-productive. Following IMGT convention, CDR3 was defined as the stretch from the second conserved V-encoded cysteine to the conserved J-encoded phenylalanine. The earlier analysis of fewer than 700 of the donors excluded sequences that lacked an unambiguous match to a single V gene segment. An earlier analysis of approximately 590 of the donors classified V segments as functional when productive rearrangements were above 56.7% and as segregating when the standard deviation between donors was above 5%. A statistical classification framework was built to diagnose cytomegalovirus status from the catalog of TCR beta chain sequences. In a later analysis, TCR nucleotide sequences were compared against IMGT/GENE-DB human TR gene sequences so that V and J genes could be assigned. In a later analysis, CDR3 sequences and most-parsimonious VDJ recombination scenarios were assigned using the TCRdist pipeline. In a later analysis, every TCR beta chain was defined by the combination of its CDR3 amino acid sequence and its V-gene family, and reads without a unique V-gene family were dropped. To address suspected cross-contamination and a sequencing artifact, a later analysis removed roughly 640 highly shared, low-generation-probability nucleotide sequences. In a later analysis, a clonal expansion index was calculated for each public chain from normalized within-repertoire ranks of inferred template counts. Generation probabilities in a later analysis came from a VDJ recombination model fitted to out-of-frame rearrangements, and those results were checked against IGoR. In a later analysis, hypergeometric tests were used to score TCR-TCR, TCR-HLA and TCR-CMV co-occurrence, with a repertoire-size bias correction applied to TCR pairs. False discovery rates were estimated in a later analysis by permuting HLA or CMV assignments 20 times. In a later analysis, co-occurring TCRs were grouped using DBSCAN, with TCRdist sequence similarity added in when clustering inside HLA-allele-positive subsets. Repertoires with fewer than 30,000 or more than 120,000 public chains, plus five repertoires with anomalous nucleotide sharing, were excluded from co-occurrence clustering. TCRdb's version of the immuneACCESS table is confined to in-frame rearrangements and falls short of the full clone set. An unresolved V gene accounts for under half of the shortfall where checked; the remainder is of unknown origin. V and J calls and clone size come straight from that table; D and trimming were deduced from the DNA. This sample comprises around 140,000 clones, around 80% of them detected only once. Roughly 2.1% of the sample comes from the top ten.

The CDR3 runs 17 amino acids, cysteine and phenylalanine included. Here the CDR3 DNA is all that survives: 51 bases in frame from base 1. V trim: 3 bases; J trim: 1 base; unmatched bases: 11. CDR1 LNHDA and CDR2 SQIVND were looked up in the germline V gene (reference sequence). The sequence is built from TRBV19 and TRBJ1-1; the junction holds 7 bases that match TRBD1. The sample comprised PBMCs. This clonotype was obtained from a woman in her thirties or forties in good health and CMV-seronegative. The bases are TGTGCCAGTAGTATCCCCGGACAGGTTATCGGGAACACTGAAGCTTTCTTT. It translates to CASSIPGQVIGNTEAFF.